A single sample is the source of the 19 T cell receptor beta chains below, sequenced in a study of T cells in Graves' hyperthyroidism and ophthalmopathy (dated by TCRdb to between 2018 and 2021). Libraries were made using multiplex PCR. The run used an Illumina HiSeq 2000. The TCR beta CDR3 regions were amplified from the RNA transcripts. A first-round RT-PCR of the TCR CDR3 used the HTBI primer set with the Qiagen OneStep RT-PCR kit. Clones were called with MiXCR by TCRdb after fastp trimmed the public reads at Q25, and only in-frame beta chains were retained. All rows with the same CDR3 protein become a single entry with the most common DNA and genes. The sample records around 300,000 distinct CDR3 sequences, approximately 19% of which are singletons. Together, the top ten hold about 40% of the sample. The sequenced sample consisted of blood. These receptors all come from a man aged 50 to 59 with Graves' ophthalmopathy.

Details on this clonotype: A clone one base away is much larger, so this may be a read error. This chain joins TRBV10-3 and TRBJ1-2, with D possibly TRBD1 on 6 matching bases. Germline V lookup: CDR1 ENHRY, CDR2 SYGVKD. V was shortened by 4 bases and J by 6 bases, with 15 bases between the two germline ends. This CDR3 has 14 amino acids. CDR3 loop: CAISVETGPDGYTF. The CDR3 nucleotides read TGTGCCATCAGTGTCGAGACAGGACCCGATGGCTACACCTTC.

The DNA for the CDR3 is TGTGCCAGCAGTTACACGGGACTACCCCCAGGGACCCAGTACTTC. This codes for CASSYTGLPPGTQYF. This chain connects TRBV6-2 or TRBV6-3 to TRBJ2-5; 7 bases align to TRBD2. V dropped 2 bases and J dropped 7; count of bases not matched to a gene: 10. The germline V gene has CDR1 MNHEY and CDR2 SVGEGT. The length of the CDR3 is 15 residues.

This clonotype occurred a few times. V usage is TRBV29-1 and J usage is TRBJ2-1; D ambiguous. V was clipped by 8 bases and J by 0 bases, with 11 bases between them. Per the germline V gene, CDR1 is SQVTM and CDR2 is ANQGSEA. The CDR3 contains 13 residues. The CDR3 protein is CSHPRGSYNEQFF. DNA for the CDR3: TGCAGCCATCCACGCGGCTCCTACAATGAGCAGTTCTTC.

This clonotype was observed a handful of times. The chain couples TRBV14 to TRBJ2-2, with no clear D. CDR1 is SGHDN and CDR2 is FVKESK in the germline V gene. CDR3 length equals 14 residues. The germline V and J ends were trimmed by 1 base and 6 bases, with 9 bases remaining between them. CDR3 loop: CASSQGLGPGELFF. CDR3 DNA sequence: TGTGCCAGCAGCCAAGGCCTCGGACCCGGGGAGCTGTTTTTT.

This clonotype has ten or more counts. The V and J genes are TRBV27 and TRBJ2-7; 14 bases map to TRBD2. The CDR3 is 19 amino acids. The V gene's germline CDR1 is MNHEY and CDR2 SMNVEV (reference sequence). With V trimmed by 0 bases and J by 2 bases, 9 bases remained unmatched. CDR3 sequence reads: CASSLSAGRGLAGAYEQYF. The CDR3 DNA is TGTGCCAGCAGTTTATCGGCAGGGAGGGGACTAGCGGGGGCCTACGAGCAGTACTTC.

This clonotype has a count of ten or more. The rearrangement uses TRBV7-6 and TRBJ2-7; 15 nucleotides match TRBD2. V was pared by 5 bases and J by 2 bases, with 10 bases of the junction left unmatched. Germline CDR1 is SGHVS and CDR2 is FNYEAQ. The CDR3 totals 18 residues. The DNA of the CDR3 is TGTGCCAGCAGCACAGCACGGACTAGCGGGAGGGAAACCTACGAGCAGTACTTC. Encoded protein: CASSTARTSGRETYEQYF.

The J gene is TRBJ1-5, the V gene TRBV6-1, with TRBD1 as a possible D gene (5 bases). Germline CDR1 reads MNHNS; CDR2 reads SASEGT. V was shortened by 5 bases and J by 4 bases, with 12 bases between the two germline ends. The CDR3 covers 14 residues. The CDR3 sequence is CASSNSQGNQPQHF. The CDR3 region has the DNA TGTGCCAGCAGTAACTCCCAGGGAAATCAGCCCCAGCATTTT.

In this sample, this clonotype turned up many times. The V gene is TRBV3-1, the J gene TRBJ2-5, with a weak D call TRBD1 (6 bases). CDR3 length equals 14 residues. In germline, CDR1 is LGHDT, CDR2 YNNKEL (reference sequence). V lost 2 bases to trimming and J lost 5 bases, with 12 bases between them. CDR3 sequence (DNA): TGTGCCAGCAGCCAAACAGGGACGGGCGAGACCCAGTACTTC. Protein sequence: CASSQTGTGETQYF.

This sequence joins TRBV28 and TRBJ1-5; TRBD1 is a possible D gene (6 bases). This CDR3 spans 14 amino acids. V lost 5 bases and J lost 4, with 12 bases in between. In germline, CDR1 is MDHEN, CDR2 SYDVKM. The CDR3 nucleotides are TGTGCCAGCAGTCTAGGACAGAGAAATCAGCCCCAGCATTTT. Translation: CASSLGQRNQPQHF.

The chain combines TRBV9 with TRBJ1-2; D may be TRBD1 (5 bases). V was shortened by 2 bases and J by 5 bases, with 16 bases between the two germline ends. The CDR3 has 15 residues. Germline V gene data show CDR1 as SGDLS and CDR2 as YYNGEE. The CDR3 region has the DNA TGTGCCAGCAGCGTTAGCCGGGACCGAGCTTATGGCTACACCTTC. Its protein product is CASSVSRDRAYGYTF.

This clonotype was recorded many times. J is TRBJ1-2 and V is TRBV2; maybe TRBD1 (6 bases). CDR1 is SNHLY, CDR2 FYNNEI, per germline. V was pared by 3 bases and J by 7 bases, with 6 bases between. The CDR3 runs to 11 residues. The CDR3, as DNA: TGTGCCAGCAGTGACAGGGGTGGCTACACCTTC. Encoded protein: CASSDRGGYTF.

This clonotype was seen many times. The chain couples TRBV12-3 or TRBV12-4 to TRBJ2-7; TRBD1 aligns across 7 bases. The CDR3 extends over 14 amino acids. After removal of 5 bases from V and 0 bases from J, the junction contained 4 bases not matched to a gene. CDR3: CASSLTGASYEQYF. For the CDR3, the DNA is TGTGCCAGCAGTCTCACAGGGGCCTCCTACGAGCAGTACTTC.

In its sample, this clonotype was seen many times. This chain links TRBV7-2 with TRBJ2-7; D is unclear. CDR1 is SGHTA, CDR2 FQGNSA, per germline. This CDR3 is 13 amino acids long. V gave up 2 bases and J gave up 7 bases, with 12 bases separating them. The CDR3 coding sequence is TGTGCCAGCAGCTTAAATTTGGTTGGGGAGCAGTACTTC. It yields the protein CASSLNLVGEQYF.

This clonotype was observed at least ten times. The J gene is TRBJ2-7, the V gene TRBV20-1; 13 bases fit TRBD2. V was pared by 4 bases and J by 4 bases, with 7 bases of the junction left unmatched. This CDR3 has 15 amino acids. Germline V gene data show CDR1 as DFQATT and CDR2 as SNEGSKA (reference sequence). CDR3 sequence reads: CSAKTGTSGIYEQYF. The CDR3 DNA follows: TGCAGTGCTAAAACCGGGACTAGCGGGATTTACGAGCAGTACTTC.

This clonotype has ten or more counts. The rearrangement links TRBV7-9 to TRBJ2-3; D is unclear. The ends were cut back, 0 bases at V and 0 bases at J, with 10 bases in the middle. Germline lookup yields CDR1 SEHNR and CDR2 FQNEAQ (reference sequence). The CDR3 totals 16 residues. DNA of the CDR3: TGTGCCAGCAGCTTAGCGGCAGGTGCTAGCACAGATACGCAGTATTTT. Its protein is CASSLAAGASTDTQYF. The full variable domain, in which reference TRBV7-9 and TRBJ2-3 provide the parts outside the CDR3, is DTGVSQNPRHKITKRGQNVTFRCDPISEHNRLYWYRQTLGQGPEFLTYFQNEAQLEKSRLLSDRFSAERPKGSFSTLEIQRTEQGDSAMYLCASSLAAGASTDTQYFGPGTRLTVL.

The CDR3 protein is CASSAGLAGGLYTQYF. DNA of the CDR3: TGTGCCAGCAGCGCCGGACTAGCGGGAGGGCTGTATACGCAGTATTTT. V gene TRBV11-2 combines with J gene TRBJ2-3; TRBD2 matches 15 bases. Losses at the gene ends were 5 bases for V and 7 bases for J; bases not matched to a gene: 7. Germline lookup yields CDR1 SGHAT and CDR2 FQNNGV. CDR3 length: 16 amino acids. Full variable domain (rest looked up from reference TRBV11-2 and TRBJ2-3): EAGVAQSPRYKIIEKRQSVAFWCNPISGHATLYWYQQILGQGPKLLIQFQNNGVVDDSQLPKDRFSAERLKGVDSTLKIQPAKLEDSAVYLCASSAGLAGGLYTQYFGPGTRLTVL.

V usage is TRBV27 and J usage is TRBJ2-1, with D possibly TRBD2 on 5 matching bases. CDR3 size: 12 residues. V lost 2 bases and J lost 10, with 9 bases in between. Per the germline V gene, CDR1 is MNHEY and CDR2 is SMNVEV (reference sequence). CDR3 sequence reads: CASSLLAGEQFF. The CDR3 region has the DNA TGTGCCAGCAGTTTACTCGCGGGCGAGCAGTTCTTC.

In its sample, this clonotype was seen a few times. The chain links TRBV5-1 to TRBJ2-7; TRBD2 matches at 10 bases. The V and J ends lost 2 bases and 7 bases, in that order; junction bases with no gene match: 6. The V gene's germline CDR1 is SGHRS and CDR2 YFSETQ. The CDR3 has 14 residues. This CDR3 is CASSLAGGPREQYF. In DNA, the CDR3 is TGCGCCAGCAGCTTAGCGGGAGGGCCAAGGGAGCAGTACTTC. The variable domain in full, with the rest retrieved from reference TRBV5-1 and TRBJ2-7, is KAGVTQTPRYLIKTRGQQVTLSCSPISGHRSVSWYQQTPGQGLQFLFEYFSETQRNKGNFPGRFSGRQFSNSRSEMNVSTLELGDSALYLCASSLAGGPREQYFGPGTRLTVT.

This clonotype was detected a few times. The genes are TRBV4-1 and TRBJ2-4, with a possible D match to TRBD1 (6 bases). Trimming removed 4 bases at V and 0 bases at J, with 10 bases between. This CDR3 spans 15 amino acids. The germline V gene has CDR1 MGHRA and CDR2 YSYEKL. Here the CDR3 reads CASSPGQLAKNIQYF. The CDR3, as DNA: TGCGCCAGCAGCCCCGGACAGCTAGCCAAAAACATTCAGTACTTC.